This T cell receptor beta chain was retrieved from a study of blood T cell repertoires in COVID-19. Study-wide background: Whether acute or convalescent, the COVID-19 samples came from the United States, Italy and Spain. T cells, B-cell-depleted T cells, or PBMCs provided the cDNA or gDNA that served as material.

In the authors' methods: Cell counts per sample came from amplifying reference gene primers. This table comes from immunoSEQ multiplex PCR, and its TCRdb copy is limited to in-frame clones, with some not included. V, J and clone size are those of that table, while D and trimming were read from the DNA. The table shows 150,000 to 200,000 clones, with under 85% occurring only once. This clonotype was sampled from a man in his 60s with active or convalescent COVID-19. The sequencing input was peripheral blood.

The CDR3 spells CASSLYEGYTF. CDR3 sequence (DNA): TGTGCCAGCAGCCTCTATGAAGGCTACACCTTC. The chain employs TRBV2 and TRBJ1-2; D is unresolved. Per germline, CDR1 SNHLY and CDR2 FYNNEI. V was shortened by 6 bases and J by 8 bases, with 10 bases between the two germline ends. The CDR3 runs 11 residues.